This T cell receptor (beta chain) is from a study of T cell responses to AZD1222 COVID-19 vaccine. General study findings and limits: The repertoires were collected only after the peak T cell response. White British ancestry dominated among donors, who included more females, and clonal diversity was possibly underestimated. At study baseline, merely roughly 6 AZD1222 recipients were seropositive.

The protocol was immunoSEQ multiplex PCR, while the TCRdb copy is restricted to in-frame clones and leaves out a portion. In the table there are approximately 120,000 clones, around 90% of which are singletons. In regard to this clone: Its antigen is undetermined.

Trimming took 3 bases from V and 2 from J, leaving 4 bases between them. This CDR3 is 12 amino acids long. Germline loops: CDR1 MDHEN, CDR2 SYDVKM. The rearrangement joins TRBV28 to TRBJ2-5; no firm D call. The TCR comes from an adult who received the AZD1222 COVID-19 vaccine. The sample here was peripheral blood, taken 28 days after the second AZD1222 dose. The CDR3 here is CASSLSQETQYF. CDR3 DNA sequence: TGTGCCAGCAGTTTGTCGCAAGAGACCCAGTACTTC.